This T cell receptor (beta chain) was sequenced during a study of radiation and T cells in renal cell carcinoma. Whole-study results and caveats: In blood, top tumor clones expanded by 2 weeks, shrinking by 4. No pretreatment tumor biopsies were available for baseline clonotypes.

Sequencing used immunoSEQ multiplex PCR; TCRdb keeps in-frame clones, though not all of them. The sample records more than 120,000 clones, 86% being singletons. The time point: blood 4 weeks post-SBRT, at nephrectomy. Stated treatment: 15 Gy SBRT to primary tumor, nephrectomy 4 weeks later. Nephrectomy followed 15 Gy stereotactic body radiation by 4 weeks. The CDR3 runs to 15 residues. J was trimmed by 0 bases and V by 6 bases; bases with no gene match: 7. Germline V lookup: CDR1 MNHEY, CDR2 SVGAGI. Remarks on this clone: The antigen remains unidentified.

The chain couples TRBV6-5 to TRBJ1-2; 7 bases agree with TRBD1. This TCR was sampled from a woman aged 50 to 65 with renal cell carcinoma. Material: blood, obtained from a patient whose treatment included radiotherapy and nephrectomy. The CDR3 loop reads CASRIRTGTNYGYTF. The CDR3, as DNA: TGTGCCAGCAGGATAAGGACAGGAACTAACTATGGCTACACCTTC.